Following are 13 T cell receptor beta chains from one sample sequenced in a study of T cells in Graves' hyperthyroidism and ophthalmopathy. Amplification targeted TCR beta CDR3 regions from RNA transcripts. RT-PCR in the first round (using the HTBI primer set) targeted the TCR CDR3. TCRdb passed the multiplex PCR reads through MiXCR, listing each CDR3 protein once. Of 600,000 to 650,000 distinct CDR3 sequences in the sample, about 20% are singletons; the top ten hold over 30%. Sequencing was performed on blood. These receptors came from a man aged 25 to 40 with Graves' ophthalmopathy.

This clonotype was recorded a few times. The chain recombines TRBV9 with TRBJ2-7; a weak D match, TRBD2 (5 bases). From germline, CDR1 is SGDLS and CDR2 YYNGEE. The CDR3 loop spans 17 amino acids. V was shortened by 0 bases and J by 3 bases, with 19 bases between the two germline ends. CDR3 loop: CASSVGLGRDMFYEQYF. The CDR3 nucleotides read TGTGCCAGCAGCGTAGGGTTGGGCCGGGATATGTTCTACGAGCAGTACTTC.

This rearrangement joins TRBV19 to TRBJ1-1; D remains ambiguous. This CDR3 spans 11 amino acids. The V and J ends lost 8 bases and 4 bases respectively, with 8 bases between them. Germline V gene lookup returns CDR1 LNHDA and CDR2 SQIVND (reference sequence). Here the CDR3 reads CASAWSTEAFF. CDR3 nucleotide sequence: TGTGCCAGTGCATGGAGCACTGAAGCTTTCTTT.

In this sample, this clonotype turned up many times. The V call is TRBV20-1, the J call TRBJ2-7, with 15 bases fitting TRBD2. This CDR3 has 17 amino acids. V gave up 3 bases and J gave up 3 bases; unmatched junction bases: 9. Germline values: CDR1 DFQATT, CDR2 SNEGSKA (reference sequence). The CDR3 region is CSARTGTSGRRDYEQYF. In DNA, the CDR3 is TGCAGTGCTAGGACCGGGACTAGCGGGAGGAGGGACTACGAGCAGTACTTC.

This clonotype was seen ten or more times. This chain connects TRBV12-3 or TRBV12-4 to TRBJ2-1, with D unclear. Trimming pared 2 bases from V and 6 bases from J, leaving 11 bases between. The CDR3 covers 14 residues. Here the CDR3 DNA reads TGTGCCAGCAGTTTAAGGGATTTCTCCAATGAGCAGTTCTTC. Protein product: CASSLRDFSNEQFF.

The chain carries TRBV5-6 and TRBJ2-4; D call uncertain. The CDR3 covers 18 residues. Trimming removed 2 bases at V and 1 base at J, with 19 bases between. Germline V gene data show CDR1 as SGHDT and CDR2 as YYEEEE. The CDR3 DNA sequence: TGTGCCAGCAGCTTTCTCCCCGGCCCTGGGGATGCCAAAAACATTCAGTACTTC. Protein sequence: CASSFLPGPGDAKNIQYF. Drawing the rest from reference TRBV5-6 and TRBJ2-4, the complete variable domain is DAGVTQSPTHLIKTRGQQVTLRCSPKSGHDTVSWYQQALGQGPQFIFQYYEEEERQRGNFPDRFSGHQFPNYSSELNVNALLLGDSALYLCASSFLPGPGDAKNIQYFGAGTRLSVL.

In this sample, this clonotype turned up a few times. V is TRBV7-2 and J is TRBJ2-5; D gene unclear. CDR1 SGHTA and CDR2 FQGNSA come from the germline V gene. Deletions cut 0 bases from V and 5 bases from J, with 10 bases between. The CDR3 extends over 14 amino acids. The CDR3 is CASSLARTIETQYF. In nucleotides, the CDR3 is TGTGCCAGCAGCTTAGCGAGAACTATCGAGACCCAGTACTTC.

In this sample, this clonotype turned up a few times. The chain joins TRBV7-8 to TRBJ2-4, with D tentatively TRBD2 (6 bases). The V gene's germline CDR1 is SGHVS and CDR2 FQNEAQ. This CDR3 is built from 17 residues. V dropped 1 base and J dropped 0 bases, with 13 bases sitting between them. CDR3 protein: CASSLGRSGLAKNIQYF. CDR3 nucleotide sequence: TGTGCCAGCAGCTTAGGACGGAGCGGGTTAGCCAAAAACATTCAGTACTTC.

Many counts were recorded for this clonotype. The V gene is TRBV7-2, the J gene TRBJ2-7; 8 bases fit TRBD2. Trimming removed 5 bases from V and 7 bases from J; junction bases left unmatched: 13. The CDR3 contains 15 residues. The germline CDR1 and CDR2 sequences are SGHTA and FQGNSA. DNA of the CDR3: TGTGCCAGCAGCCCCACTAGCGGCCCTTACGGAGAGCAGTACTTC. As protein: CASSPTSGPYGEQYF. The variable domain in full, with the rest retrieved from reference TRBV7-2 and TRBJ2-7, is GAGVSQSPSNKVTEKGKDVELRCDPISGHTALYWYRQSLGQGLEFLIYFQGNSAPDKSGLPSDRFSAERTGGSVSTLTIQRTQQEDSAVYLCASSPTSGPYGEQYFGPGTRLTVT.

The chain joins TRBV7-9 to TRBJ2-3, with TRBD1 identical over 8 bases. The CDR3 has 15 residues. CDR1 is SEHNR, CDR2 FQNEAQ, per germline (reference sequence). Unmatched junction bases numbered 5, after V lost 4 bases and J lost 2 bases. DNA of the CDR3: TGTGCCAGCAGCTGGGACAGGTTCTTCACAGATACGCAGTATTTT. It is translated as CASSWDRFFTDTQYF.

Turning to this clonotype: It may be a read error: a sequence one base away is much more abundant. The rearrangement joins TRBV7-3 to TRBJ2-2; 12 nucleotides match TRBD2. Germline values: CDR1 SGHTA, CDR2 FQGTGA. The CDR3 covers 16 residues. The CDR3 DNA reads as TGTCCCAGCAGCCCCCAGACTAGCGGGAGCACCGGGGAGCTGTTTTTT. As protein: CPSSPQTSGSTGELFF.

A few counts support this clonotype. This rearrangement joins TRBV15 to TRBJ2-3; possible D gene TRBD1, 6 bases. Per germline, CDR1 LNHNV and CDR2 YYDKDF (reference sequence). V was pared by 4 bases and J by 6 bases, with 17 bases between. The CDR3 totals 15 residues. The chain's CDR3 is CATSTFRGLGDTQYF. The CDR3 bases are TGTGCCACCAGCACCTTCAGGGGATTGGGGGATACGCAGTATTTT. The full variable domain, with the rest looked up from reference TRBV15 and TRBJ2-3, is DAMVIQNPRYQVTQFGKPVTLSCSQTLNHNVMYWYQQKSSQAPKLLFHYYDKDFNNEADTPDNFQSRRPNTSFCFLDIRSPGLGDTAMYLCATSTFRGLGDTQYFGPGTRLTVL.

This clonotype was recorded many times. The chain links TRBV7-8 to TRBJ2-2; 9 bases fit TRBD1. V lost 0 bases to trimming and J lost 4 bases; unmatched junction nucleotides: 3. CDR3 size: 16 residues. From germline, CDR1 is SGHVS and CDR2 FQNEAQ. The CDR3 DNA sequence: TGTGCCAGCAGCTTAGCGCAGGACAGGGGCACCGGGGAGCTGTTTTTT. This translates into CASSLAQDRGTGELFF.

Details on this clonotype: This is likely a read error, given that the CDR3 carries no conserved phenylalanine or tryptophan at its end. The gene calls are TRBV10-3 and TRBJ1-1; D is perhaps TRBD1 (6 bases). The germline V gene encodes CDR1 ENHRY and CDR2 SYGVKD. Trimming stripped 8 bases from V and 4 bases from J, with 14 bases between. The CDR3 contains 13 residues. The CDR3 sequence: CAIQRQDGTEAFL. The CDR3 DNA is TGTGCCATCCAGAGACAGGATGGCACTGAAGCTTTCCTT.